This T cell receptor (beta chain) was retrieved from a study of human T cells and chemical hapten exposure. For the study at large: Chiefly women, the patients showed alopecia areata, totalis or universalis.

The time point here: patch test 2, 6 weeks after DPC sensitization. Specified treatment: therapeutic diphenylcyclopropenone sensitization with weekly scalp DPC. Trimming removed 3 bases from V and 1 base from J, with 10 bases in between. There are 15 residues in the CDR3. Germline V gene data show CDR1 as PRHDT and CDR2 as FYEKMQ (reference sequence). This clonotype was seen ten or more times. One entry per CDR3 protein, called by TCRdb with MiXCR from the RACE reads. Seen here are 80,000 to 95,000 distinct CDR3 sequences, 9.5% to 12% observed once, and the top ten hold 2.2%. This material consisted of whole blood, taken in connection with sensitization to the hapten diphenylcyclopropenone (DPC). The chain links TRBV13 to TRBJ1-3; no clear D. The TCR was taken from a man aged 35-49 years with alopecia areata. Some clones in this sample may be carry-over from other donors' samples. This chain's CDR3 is CASSLMGSSGNTIYF. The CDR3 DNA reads TGTGCCAGCAGCTTGATGGGATCGTCTGGAAACACCATATATTTT.